This entry lists 20 T cell receptor beta chains sequenced from one sample in a study of T-cell memory formation after mild COVID-19. TCRdb reanalysed the 5' RACE reads using MiXCR and keeps one entry per CDR3 protein. In the table there are over 150,000 distinct CDR3 sequences, about 21% of which are singletons. Sequenced: PBMCs or a T cell subset sorted from them (not recorded which). The receptors were sampled from an adult woman who had mild COVID-19 (a few samples of this study predate the infection). Cell type and time point are not known.

The CDR3 nucleotides are TGTGCCACCAGCAGTAGAAGCCCGAACACCGGGGAGCTGTTTTTT. Its protein product is CATSSRSPNTGELFF. This chain connects TRBV15 to TRBJ2-2; no clear D gene. Trimming took off 3 bases at V and 0 bases at J, with 8 bases between the two ends. Germline assignment: CDR1 LNHNV and CDR2 YYDKDF (reference sequence). The CDR3 runs 15 residues.

This clonotype was seen more than once but under ten times. The chain joins TRBV7-6 to TRBJ2-1; TRBD2 is a possible D gene (6 bases). Trimming shortened V by 5 bases and J by 3 bases, and 14 bases separated the two germline ends. The CDR3 consists of 15 residues. CDR1 and CDR2 (germline): SGHVS, FNYEAQ. CDR3 in DNA: TGTGCCAGCAGCGCGACGGGAGTTTACTACAATGAGCAGTTCTTC. This translates into CASSATGVYYNEQFF.

The rearrangement links TRBV7-9 to TRBJ1-1, with D maybe TRBD1 (5 bases). The CDR3 spans 12 residues. Trimming took 5 bases from V and 3 from J, leaving 7 bases between them. Per the germline V gene, CDR1 is SEHNR and CDR2 is FQNEAQ (reference sequence). The DNA of the CDR3 is TGTGCCAGCAGCCCACAGGACACTGAAGCTTTCTTT. Amino acids: CASSPQDTEAFF.

This clonotype was seen a few times. The rearrangement uses TRBV20-1 and TRBJ1-6, with TRBD1 identical over 7 bases. The CDR3 is made up of 16 amino acids. With V trimmed by 3 bases and J by 9 bases, 14 bases remained unmatched. The germline CDR1 and CDR2 sequences are DFQATT and SNEGSKA (reference sequence). CDR3 bases: TGCAGTGCTAGTCCCAACAGGGGCGAGGGTATTTCACCCCTCCACTTT. Its translation: CSASPNRGEGISPLHF.

The chain is built from TRBV4-2 and TRBJ2-7; D unclear. The CDR3 contains 16 residues. V was clipped by 1 base and J by 0 bases, with 13 bases between them. CDR1 and CDR2 from the germline V gene are LGHNA and YNFKEQ. The CDR3 DNA reads as TGTGCCAGCAGCCAAGCCAGGACGTCGAGCTCCTACGAGCAGTACTTC. Its protein is CASSQARTSSSYEQYF.

The chain links TRBV7-2 to TRBJ2-1; D may be TRBD1 (6 bases). There are 15 residues in the CDR3. Trimming shortened V by 4 bases and J by 3 bases, and 13 bases separated the two germline ends. The germline CDR1 and CDR2 sequences are SGHTA and FQGNSA. The CDR3 region has the DNA TGTGCCAGCAGCTCCAGACAGGCCATCTACAATGAGCAGTTCTTC. Residues: CASSSRQAIYNEQFF. Full variable domain (remainder filled in from reference TRBV7-2 and TRBJ2-1): GAGVSQSPSNKVTEKGKDVELRCDPISGHTALYWYRQSLGQGLEFLIYFQGNSAPDKSGLPSDRFSAERTGGSVSTLTIQRTQQEDSAVYLCASSSRQAIYNEQFFGPGTRLTVL.

The chain couples TRBV5-1 to TRBJ1-2; 9 nucleotides align to TRBD1. Germline V CDR1 and CDR2: SGHRS, YFSETQ. There are 15 residues in the CDR3. Germline trimming cut 3 bases from V and 6 bases from J; bases unmatched to any gene: 9. The CDR3 loop reads CASSSWDREYDGYTF. Here the CDR3 DNA reads TGCGCCAGCAGCTCATGGGACAGGGAATATGATGGCTACACCTTC.

The gene calls are TRBV12-3 or TRBV12-4 and TRBJ1-4, with D possibly being TRBD1 (6 bases). V was pared by 6 bases and J by 4 bases, with 12 bases between. The CDR3 length is 14 residues. The CDR3 DNA reads TGTGCCAGCAGAGAGGACAGCTTTAATGAAAAACTGTTTTTT. It translates to CASREDSFNEKLFF.

This clonotype was observed a few times. V is TRBV3-1 and J is TRBJ2-5; 7 bases line up with TRBD2. This CDR3 has 16 amino acids. Germline assignment: CDR1 LGHDT and CDR2 YNNKEL (reference sequence). J was trimmed by 2 bases and V by 1 base; bases with no gene match: 7. This CDR3 is CASSQGSSGEQETQYF. DNA of the CDR3: TGTGCCAGCAGCCAAGGGTCTAGCGGAGAGCAAGAGACCCAGTACTTC.

This clonotype has just a few counts. The chain joins TRBV6-2 or TRBV6-3 to TRBJ1-1; 9 bases line up with TRBD1. The germline V gene has CDR1 MNHEY and CDR2 SVGEGT. The V segment lost 5 bases and the J segment 4 bases; nucleotides outside the gene matches: 11. This CDR3 is 16 amino acids long. The CDR3 nucleotides are TGTGCCAGCAGTCGAATCGCCGGGACAGGGAGCACTGAAGCTTTCTTT. It encodes CASSRIAGTGSTEAFF.

This clonotype was observed a handful of times. The chain combines TRBV4-1 with TRBJ1-5; 10 positions agree with TRBD1. This CDR3 contains 15 residues. In germline, CDR1 is MGHRA, CDR2 YSYEKL. Trimming at V came to 3 bases and at J to 2 bases, leaving 1 base not matched to a gene. CDR3 DNA sequence: TGCGCCAGCAGCCAGGGGACAGGGGGCAATCAGCCCCAGCATTTT. Translation: CASSQGTGGNQPQHF.

CDR3 in DNA: TGCAGCGCCGACCGGGACAGGGCTGGCTACGGTGGCTACACCTTC. This encodes CSADRDRAGYGGYTF. This chain uses TRBV29-1 with TRBJ1-2; 9 bases line up with TRBD1. V was clipped by 7 bases and J by 7 bases; unmatched bases: 16. The length of the CDR3 is 15 residues. Germline CDR1 reads SQVTM; CDR2 reads ANQGSEA.

The V gene is TRBV6-5, the J gene TRBJ2-3, with 8 nucleotides matching TRBD2. Trimming cost V 5 bases and J 0 bases; bases outside gene matches: 4. The CDR3 is made up of 15 amino acids. Germline lookup yields CDR1 MNHEY and CDR2 SVGAGI. The CDR3 DNA reads as TGTGCCAGCAGTACGCGGGGGGCAAGCACAGATACGCAGTATTTT. Translation: CASSTRGASTDTQYF.

The V and J genes are TRBV7-9 and TRBJ2-7, with D possibly matching TRBD2 (6 bases). CDR1 and CDR2 from the germline V gene are SEHNR and FQNEAQ (reference sequence). Trimming removed 3 bases from V and 0 bases from J, with 15 bases in between. CDR3 size: 16 residues. The CDR3 protein is CASSFGGTRPSYEQYF. For the CDR3, the DNA is TGTGCCAGCAGCTTTGGGGGGACCAGACCCTCCTACGAGCAGTACTTC.

This clonotype turned up a few times. The chain carries TRBV4-3 and TRBJ2-7; D remains unclear. Per germline, CDR1 LGHNA and CDR2 YSLEER. V was clipped by 0 bases and J by 6 bases, with 6 bases between them. CDR3 length: 12 residues. The CDR3 region has the DNA TGCGCCAGCAGCCAAGATGGAGTCGAGCAGTACTTC. Protein product: CASSQDGVEQYF.

V and J are TRBV7-8 and TRBJ2-1; D is unresolved. The V end lost 3 bases, the J end lost 3 bases, and 9 bases lay between the germline ends. The CDR3 runs to 14 residues. The germline V gene encodes CDR1 SGHVS and CDR2 FQNEAQ. The CDR3 region is CASSFKDHYNEQFF. CDR3 nucleotides: TGTGCCAGCAGCTTCAAAGACCACTACAATGAGCAGTTCTTC.

This clonotype was seen many times. This sequence joins TRBV12-3 or TRBV12-4 and TRBJ2-5; D possibly matches TRBD1 or TRBD2 (5 bases each). The CDR3 has 14 amino acids. Trimming took 2 bases from V and 4 from J, leaving 11 bases between them. The CDR3 DNA sequence: TGTGCCAGCAGTTTACGGGGCGACCGAGAGACCCAGTACTTC. This codes for CASSLRGDRETQYF.

This clonotype was observed many times. The chain links TRBV27 to TRBJ2-1; no definite D call. Germline CDR1 is MNHEY and CDR2 is SMNVEV (reference sequence). This CDR3 comprises 12 residues. The V end was cut by 0 bases, the J end by 9 bases, with 6 bases between. The DNA for the CDR3 is TGTGCCAGCAGTTTATCGGGCCTTGAGCAGTTCTTC. Translating it yields CASSLSGLEQFF.

This clonotype was seen only a few times. V usage is TRBV12-3 or TRBV12-4 and J usage is TRBJ1-1; TRBD1 matches at 10 bases. The CDR3 runs 18 residues. V gave up 3 bases and J gave up 4 bases; unmatched junction bases: 14. The CDR3 DNA is TGTGCCAGCAGTTTTGGAGGCCGGGACAGGGGTTGGGGCACTGAAGCTTTCTTT. Amino acids: CASSFGGRDRGWGTEAFF.

This clonotype was seen at least ten times. The V gene is TRBV4-3, the J gene TRBJ2-7; 11 bases are a match to TRBD1. V lost 3 bases to trimming and J lost 4 bases; unmatched junction nucleotides: 8. The length of the CDR3 is 16 residues. The germline V gene encodes CDR1 LGHNA and CDR2 YSLEER. CDR3 bases: TGCGCCAGCAGCCAGGTTGCCGGGACAGGGGGTTACGAGCAGTACTTC. Translation gives CASSQVAGTGGYEQYF.